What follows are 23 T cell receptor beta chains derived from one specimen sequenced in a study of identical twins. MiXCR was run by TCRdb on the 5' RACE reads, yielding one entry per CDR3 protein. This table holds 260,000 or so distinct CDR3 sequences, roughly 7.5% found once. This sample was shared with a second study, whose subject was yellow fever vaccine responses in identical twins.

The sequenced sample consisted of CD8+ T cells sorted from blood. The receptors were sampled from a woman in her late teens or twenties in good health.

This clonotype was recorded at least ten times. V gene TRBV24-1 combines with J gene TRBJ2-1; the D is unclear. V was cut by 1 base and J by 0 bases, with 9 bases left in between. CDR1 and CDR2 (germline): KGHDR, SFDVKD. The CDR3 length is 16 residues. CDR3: CATSDLNPSSYNEQFF. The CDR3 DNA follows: TGTGCCACCAGTGATTTAAACCCCAGCTCCTACAATGAGCAGTTCTTC.

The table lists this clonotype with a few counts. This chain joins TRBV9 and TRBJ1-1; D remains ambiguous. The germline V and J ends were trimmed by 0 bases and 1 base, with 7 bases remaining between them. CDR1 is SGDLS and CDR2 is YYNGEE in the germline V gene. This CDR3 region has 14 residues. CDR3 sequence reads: CASSVGGSNTEAFF. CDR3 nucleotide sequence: TGTGCCAGCAGCGTAGGAGGGTCGAACACTGAAGCTTTCTTT.

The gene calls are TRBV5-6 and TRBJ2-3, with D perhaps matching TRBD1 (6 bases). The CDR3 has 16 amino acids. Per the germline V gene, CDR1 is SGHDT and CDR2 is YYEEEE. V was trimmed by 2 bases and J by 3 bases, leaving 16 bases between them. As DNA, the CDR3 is TGTGCCAGCAGCTTTGGGGGCAGCGCCTCGACAGATACGCAGTATTTT. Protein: CASSFGGSASTDTQYF.

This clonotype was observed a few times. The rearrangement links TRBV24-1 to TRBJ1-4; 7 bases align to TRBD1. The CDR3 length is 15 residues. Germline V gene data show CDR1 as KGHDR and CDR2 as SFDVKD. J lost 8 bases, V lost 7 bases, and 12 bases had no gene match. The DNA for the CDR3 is TGTGCCACCAGCCCAGGGGGGGGTCTGGGCGAAAAACTGTTTTTT. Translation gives CATSPGGGLGEKLFF.

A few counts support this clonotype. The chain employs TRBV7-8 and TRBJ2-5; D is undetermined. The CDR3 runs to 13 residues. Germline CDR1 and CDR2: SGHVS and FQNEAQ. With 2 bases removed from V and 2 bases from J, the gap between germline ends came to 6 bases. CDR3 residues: CASSLFPQETQYF. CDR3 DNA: TGTGCCAGCAGCTTATTCCCTCAAGAGACCCAGTACTTC.

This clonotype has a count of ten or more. CDR3 DNA: TGTGCCAGCAGCTCCCCGGGGGCCCAGTACTTC. Translated: CASSSPGAQYF. The chain combines TRBV7-8 with TRBJ2-5, with a tentative D call TRBD2 (6 bases). The germline CDR1 and CDR2 sequences are SGHVS and FQNEAQ. V was cut by 4 bases and J by 9 bases, with 9 bases left in between. This CDR3 region has 11 residues.

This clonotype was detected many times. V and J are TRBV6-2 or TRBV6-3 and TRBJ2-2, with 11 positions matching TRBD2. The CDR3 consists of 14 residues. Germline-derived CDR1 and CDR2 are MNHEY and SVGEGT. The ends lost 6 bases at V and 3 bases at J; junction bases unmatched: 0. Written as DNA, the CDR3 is TGTGCCAGCAGACTAGCGGGAGACACCGGGGAGCTGTTTTTT. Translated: CASRLAGDTGELFF.

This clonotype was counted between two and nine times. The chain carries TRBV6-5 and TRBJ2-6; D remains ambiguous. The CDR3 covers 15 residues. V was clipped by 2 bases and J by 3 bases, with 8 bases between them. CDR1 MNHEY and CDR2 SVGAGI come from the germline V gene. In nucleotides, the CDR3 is TGTGCCAGCAGTTACGGGGTTGATGGGGCCAACGTCCTGACTTTC. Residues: CASSYGVDGANVLTF.

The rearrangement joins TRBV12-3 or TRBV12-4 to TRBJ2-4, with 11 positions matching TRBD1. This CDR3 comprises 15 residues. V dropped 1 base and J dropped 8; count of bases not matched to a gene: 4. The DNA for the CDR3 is TGTGCCAGCAGTTTAGGGACAGGGGGCGGGTACATTCAGTACTTC. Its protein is CASSLGTGGGYIQYF.

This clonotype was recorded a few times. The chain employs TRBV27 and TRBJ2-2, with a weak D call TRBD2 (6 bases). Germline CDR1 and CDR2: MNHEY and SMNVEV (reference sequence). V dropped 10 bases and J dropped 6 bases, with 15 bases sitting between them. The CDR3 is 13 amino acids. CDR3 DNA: TGTGCCACCACGGAGGGGCGCTCCGGGGAGCTGTTTTTT. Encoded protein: CATTEGRSGELFF.

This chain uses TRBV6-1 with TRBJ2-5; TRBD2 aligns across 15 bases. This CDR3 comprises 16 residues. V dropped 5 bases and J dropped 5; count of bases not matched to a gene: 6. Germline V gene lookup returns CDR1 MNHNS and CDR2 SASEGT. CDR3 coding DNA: TGTGCCAGCAGTACGGGACTAGCGGGGGGCCGGGAGACCCAGTACTTC. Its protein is CASSTGLAGGRETQYF.

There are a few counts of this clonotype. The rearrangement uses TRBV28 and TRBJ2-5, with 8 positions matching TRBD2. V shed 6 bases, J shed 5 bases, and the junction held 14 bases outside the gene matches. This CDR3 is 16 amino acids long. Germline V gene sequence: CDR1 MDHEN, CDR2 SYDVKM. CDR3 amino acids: CASRETGAGGRETQYF. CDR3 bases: TGTGCCAGCAGAGAGACGGGGGCGGGGGGCCGTGAGACCCAGTACTTC.

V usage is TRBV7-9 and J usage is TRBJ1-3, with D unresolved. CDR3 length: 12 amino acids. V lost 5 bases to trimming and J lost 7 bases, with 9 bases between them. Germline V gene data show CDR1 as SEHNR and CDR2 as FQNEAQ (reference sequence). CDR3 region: CASSPSYNTIYF. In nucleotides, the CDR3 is TGTGCCAGCAGCCCAAGCTATAACACCATATATTTT.

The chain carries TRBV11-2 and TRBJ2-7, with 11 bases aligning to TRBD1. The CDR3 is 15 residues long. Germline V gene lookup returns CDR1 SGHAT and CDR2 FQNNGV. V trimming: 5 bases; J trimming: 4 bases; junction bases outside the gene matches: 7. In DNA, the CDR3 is TGTGCCAGCAGCCCTAGGGACAGGGGGGGGTACGAGCAGTACTTC. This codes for CASSPRDRGGYEQYF.

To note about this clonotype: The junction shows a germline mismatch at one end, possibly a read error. CDR3 in amino acids: CASSRGGRLSEQHF. The CDR3 DNA reads TGTGCCAGCAGTAGGGGGGGTCGACTTTCCGAGCAGCACTTC. The chain joins TRBV27 to TRBJ2-7; perhaps TRBD2 as D (7 bases). This CDR3 is 14 amino acids long. CDR1 is MNHEY and CDR2 is SMNVEV in the germline V gene (reference sequence).

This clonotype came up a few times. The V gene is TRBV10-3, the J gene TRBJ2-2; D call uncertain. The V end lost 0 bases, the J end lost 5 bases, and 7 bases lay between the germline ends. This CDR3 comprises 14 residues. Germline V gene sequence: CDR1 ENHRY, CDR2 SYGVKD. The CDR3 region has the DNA TGTGCCATCAGTGAGTCGGTCTTAACCGGGGAGCTGTTTTTT. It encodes CAISESVLTGELFF.

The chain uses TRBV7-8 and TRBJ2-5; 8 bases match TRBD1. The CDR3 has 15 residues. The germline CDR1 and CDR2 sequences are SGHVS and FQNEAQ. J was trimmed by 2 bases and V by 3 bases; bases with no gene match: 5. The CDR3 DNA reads TGTGCCAGCAGCTTGGGCAGGGGGCTTCAAGAGACCCAGTACTTC. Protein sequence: CASSLGRGLQETQYF.

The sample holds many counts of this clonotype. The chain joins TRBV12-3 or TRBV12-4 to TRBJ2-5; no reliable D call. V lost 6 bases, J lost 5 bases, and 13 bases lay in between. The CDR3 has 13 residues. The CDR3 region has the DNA TGTGCCAGCAGCACTCTTATGTGGGAGACCCAGTACTTC. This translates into CASSTLMWETQYF.

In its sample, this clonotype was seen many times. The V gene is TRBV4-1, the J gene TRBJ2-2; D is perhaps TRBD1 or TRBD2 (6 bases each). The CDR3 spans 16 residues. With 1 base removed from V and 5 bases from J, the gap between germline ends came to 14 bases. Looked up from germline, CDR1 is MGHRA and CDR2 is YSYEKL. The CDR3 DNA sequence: TGCGCCAGCAGCCAAGTGTGGGGGGCGCCAACCGGGGAGCTGTTTTTT. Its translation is CASSQVWGAPTGELFF.

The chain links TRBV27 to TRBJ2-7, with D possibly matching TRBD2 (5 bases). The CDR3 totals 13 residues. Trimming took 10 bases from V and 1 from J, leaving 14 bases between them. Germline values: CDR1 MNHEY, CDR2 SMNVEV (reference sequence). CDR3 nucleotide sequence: TGTGCCACAGGCCTGGGGAGATCCTACGAGCAGTACTTC. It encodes CATGLGRSYEQYF.

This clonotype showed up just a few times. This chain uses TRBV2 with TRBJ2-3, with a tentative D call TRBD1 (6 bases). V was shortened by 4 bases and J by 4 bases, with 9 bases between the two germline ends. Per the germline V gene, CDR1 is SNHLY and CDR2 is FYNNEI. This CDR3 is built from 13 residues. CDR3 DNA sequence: TGTGCCAGCAGTGCCGCAGGGGCAGATACGCAGTATTTT. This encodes CASSAAGADTQYF.

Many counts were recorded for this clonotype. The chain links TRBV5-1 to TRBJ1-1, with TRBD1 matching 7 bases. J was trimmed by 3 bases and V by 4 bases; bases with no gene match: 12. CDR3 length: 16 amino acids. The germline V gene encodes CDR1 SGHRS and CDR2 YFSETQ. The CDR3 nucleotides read TGCGCCAGCAGCCCCGAGGGGGCCTCGTCGGACACTGAAGCTTTCTTT. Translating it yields CASSPEGASSDTEAFF.

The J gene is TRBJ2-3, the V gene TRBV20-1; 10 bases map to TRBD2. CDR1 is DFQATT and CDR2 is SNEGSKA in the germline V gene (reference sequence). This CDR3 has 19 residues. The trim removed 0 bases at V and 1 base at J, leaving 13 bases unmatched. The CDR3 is CSARDKLAGDGWGTDTQYF. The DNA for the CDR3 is TGCAGTGCTAGAGATAAGCTAGCGGGAGACGGTTGGGGCACAGATACGCAGTATTTT.